The rows below give T cell receptor beta chains drawn from one sample of a study of cytomegalovirus exposure and HLA in healthy donors. Profiled with immunoSEQ multiplex PCR; TCRdb holds only in-frame clones, not every one. The repertoire holds about 130,000 clones, around three quarters seen once, with about 6.8% in the top ten. Sequences were obtained from PBMCs. Receptor source: a man aged 40-49 years in good health and CMV-seropositive. CDR3s include the opening cysteine and the closing phenylalanine or tryptophan. A D gene is named only where the DNA matches it firmly. Size is stated for part of the rows, as once, few or many counts, or as a class when the clone is expanded.

DNA	CDR3	size	length	J	D	V
TGCAGCGGGGGACAGGGGAATGAAAAACTGTTTTTT	CSGGQGNEKLFF	-	12	TRBJ1-4	TRBD1	TRBV29-1
TGTGCCAGCAGCCAAGGGGGTGGGAACACTGAAGCTTTCTTT	CASSQGGGNTEAFF	-	14	TRBJ1-1	-	TRBV28
TGTGCCAGCAGTGAAGCGCTTCGGGAGACCCAGTACTTC	CASSEALRETQYF	-	13	TRBJ2-5	-	TRBV2
TGTGCCAGCAGTTGGCAGGGTTGGGGAGAGACCCAGTACTTC	CASSWQGWGETQYF	-	14	TRBJ2-5	-	TRBV28
TGTGCCTGGAGTCAGAGGGGGGATACGCAGTATTTT	CAWSQRGDTQYF	-	12	TRBJ2-3	-	TRBV30
TGTGCCAGCAGCATGGCGGGAGGGCCTAACAATGAGCAGTTCTTC	CASSMAGGPNNEQFF	-	15	TRBJ2-1	TRBD2	TRBV7-3
TGTGCCAGCTTATGGACAGGGTCATATATAAGGGATGGCTACACCTTC	CASLWTGSYIRDGYTF	-	16	TRBJ1-2	TRBD1	TRBV5-6
TGCAGCGCGGACAGGGACCAGAACACTGAAGCTTTCTTT	CSADRDQNTEAFF	-	13	TRBJ1-1	TRBD1	TRBV29-1
TGCAGCGTTGGGGCAGACGATACGCAGTATTTT	CSVGADDTQYF	-	11	TRBJ2-3	-	TRBV29-1
TGTGCCAGTAGTATAGGGGCAGGGAATCAGCCCCAGCATTTT	CASSIGAGNQPQHF	once	14	TRBJ1-5	-	TRBV19
TGTGCCAGTAGGGGATGGGACAGCACAACCCCGAACACCGGGGAGCTGTTTTTT	CASRGWDSTTPNTGELFF	-	18	TRBJ2-2	TRBD1	TRBV19
TGTGCCAGCAGATTAGACTTTGACACCGGGGAGCTGTTTTTT	CASRLDFDTGELFF	-	14	TRBJ2-2	-	TRBV25-1
TGTGCCATCAGTGAGGGACAGGGTAGACGCAATCAGCCCCAGCATTTT	CAISEGQGRRNQPQHF	-	16	TRBJ1-5	TRBD1	TRBV10-3
TGTGCCAGCAGGTTAACAGGGGCGCCTTTTTCACCCCTCCACTTT	CASRLTGAPFSPLHF	-	15	TRBJ1-6	TRBD1	TRBV27
TGCGCCAGCAGCTTGATAGAGAACACTGAAGCTTTCTTT	CASSLIENTEAFF	-	13	TRBJ1-1	-	TRBV5-1